Below, 8 T cell receptor beta chains from the same sample are listed, as sequenced in a study of T cells in tuberculosis. Sequencing was performed with immunoSEQ multiplex PCR; in TCRdb, only in-frame clones are kept and a portion is missing. The sample holds roughly 61,000 clones, roughly 86% seen once. Sorting used thawed, overnight-rested PBMC stained with anti-CD3, a viability dye and GMM-loaded CD1B tetramer. C32 glucose monomycolate from Rhodococcus equi was loaded onto the CD1B tetramers. Material for sequencing was CD1b-GMM tetramer-negative cells sorted from PBMCs. The receptors come from an adult woman with latent tuberculosis.

The chain recombines TRBV5-6 with TRBJ1-2, with 8 positions matching TRBD1. From germline, CDR1 is SGHDT and CDR2 YYEEEE. The CDR3 totals 14 residues. V dropped 5 bases and J dropped 4; count of bases not matched to a gene: 7. The CDR3 reads CASRQTGEGYGYTF. Written as DNA, the CDR3 is TGTGCCAGCAGGCAGACAGGGGAGGGCTATGGCTACACCTTC. Based on the CDR3 plus reference TRBV5-6 and TRBJ1-2, the full variable domain is DAGVTQSPTHLIKTRGQQVTLRCSPKSGHDTVSWYQQALGQGPQFIFQYYEEEERQRGNFPDRFSGHQFPNYSSELNVNALLLGDSALYLCASRQTGEGYGYTFGSGTRLTVV.

The V gene is TRBV2, the J gene TRBJ1-5; 7 nucleotides match TRBD1. This CDR3 comprises 15 residues. V lost 6 bases, J lost 2 bases, and 7 bases stayed unmatched. The V gene's germline CDR1 is SNHLY and CDR2 FYNNEI. The DNA for the CDR3 is TGTGCCAGCAGGTATGGACAGGCGGGCAATCAGCCCCAGCATTTT. Translating gives CASRYGQAGNQPQHF.

J is TRBJ2-3 and V is TRBV5-6, with 12 nucleotides matching TRBD2. The V segment lost 5 bases and the J segment 7 bases; nucleotides outside the gene matches: 8. The germline gives CDR1 SGHDT, CDR2 YYEEEE. The CDR3 spans 15 residues. CDR3 sequence (DNA): TGTGCCAGCAGAAACGGGACTAGCGGGTTACATACGCAGTATTTT. Translated: CASRNGTSGLHTQYF.

V and J are TRBV4-3 and TRBJ1-1, with TRBD1 matching over 8 bases. CDR3 length: 20 residues. Germline values: CDR1 LGHNA, CDR2 YSLEER. The J segment lost 0 bases and the V segment lost 0 bases, leaving 15 bases of the junction unmatched. In nucleotides, the CDR3 is TGCGCCAGCAGCCAAGACCCCCCGGCAGGGGGCAGTTCGATGAACACTGAAGCTTTCTTT. Translated, it gives CASSQDPPAGGSSMNTEAFF.

The V gene is TRBV2, the J gene TRBJ2-7; 7 bases align to TRBD2. V shed 2 bases and J 4 bases; nucleotides not matched to a gene: 5. Germline CDR1 and CDR2: SNHLY and FYNNEI. CDR3 length: 14 residues. CDR3 protein: CASSEPAGLYEQYF. CDR3 sequence (DNA): TGTGCCAGCAGTGAACCAGCGGGGTTGTACGAGCAGTACTTC.

The chain has TRBV27 and TRBJ1-6, with 8 bases matching TRBD1. The CDR3 spans 14 residues. V lost 6 bases and J lost 7; bases outside the gene matches: 5. Germline V gene sequence: CDR1 MNHEY, CDR2 SMNVEV (reference sequence). CDR3 protein: CASRLTGVNSPLHF. The DNA for the CDR3 is TGTGCCAGCAGATTGACAGGGGTAAATTCACCCCTCCACTTT.

This chain joins TRBV7-2 and TRBJ2-7, with 16 nucleotides matching TRBD2. V was clipped by 1 base and J by 2 bases; unmatched bases: 5. In germline, CDR1 is SGHTA, CDR2 FQGNSA. The length of the CDR3 is 18 residues. The CDR3 loop reads CASSLGAGTSGRAYEQYF. CDR3 nucleotide sequence: TGTGCCAGCAGCTTAGGGGCAGGGACTAGCGGGAGGGCCTACGAGCAGTACTTC. Together with reference TRBV7-2 and TRBJ2-7, the CDR3 gives the full variable domain: GAGVSQSPSNKVTEKGKDVELRCDPISGHTALYWYRQSLGQGLEFLIYFQGNSAPDKSGLPSDRFSAERTGGSVSTLTIQRTQQEDSAVYLCASSLGAGTSGRAYEQYFGPGTRLTVT.

This clone appeared once. The chain links TRBV4-3 to TRBJ2-7, with 7 bases identical to TRBD2. The V segment lost 3 bases and the J segment 2 bases; nucleotides outside the gene matches: 10. The CDR3 sequence is 16 residues long. Per the germline V gene, CDR1 is LGHNA and CDR2 is YSLEER. The CDR3: CASSHSASGETYEQYF. As DNA, the CDR3 is TGCGCCAGCAGCCACTCCGCTAGCGGCGAGACCTACGAGCAGTACTTC.